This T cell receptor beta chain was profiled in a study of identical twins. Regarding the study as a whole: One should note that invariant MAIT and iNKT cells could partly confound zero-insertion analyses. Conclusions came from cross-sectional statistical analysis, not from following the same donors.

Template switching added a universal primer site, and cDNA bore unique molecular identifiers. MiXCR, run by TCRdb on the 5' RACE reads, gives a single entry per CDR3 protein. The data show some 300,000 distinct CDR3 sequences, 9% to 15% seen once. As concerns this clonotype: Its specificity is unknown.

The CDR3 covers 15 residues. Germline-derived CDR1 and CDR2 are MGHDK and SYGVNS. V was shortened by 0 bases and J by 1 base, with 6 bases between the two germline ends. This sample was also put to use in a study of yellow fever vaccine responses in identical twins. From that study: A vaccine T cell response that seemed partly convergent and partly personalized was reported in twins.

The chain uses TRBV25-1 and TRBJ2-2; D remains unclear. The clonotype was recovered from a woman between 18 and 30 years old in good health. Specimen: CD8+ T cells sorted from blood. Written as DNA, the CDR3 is TGTGCCAGCAGTGAATACAACTGGAACACCGGGGAGCTGTTTTTT. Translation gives CASSEYNWNTGELFF.